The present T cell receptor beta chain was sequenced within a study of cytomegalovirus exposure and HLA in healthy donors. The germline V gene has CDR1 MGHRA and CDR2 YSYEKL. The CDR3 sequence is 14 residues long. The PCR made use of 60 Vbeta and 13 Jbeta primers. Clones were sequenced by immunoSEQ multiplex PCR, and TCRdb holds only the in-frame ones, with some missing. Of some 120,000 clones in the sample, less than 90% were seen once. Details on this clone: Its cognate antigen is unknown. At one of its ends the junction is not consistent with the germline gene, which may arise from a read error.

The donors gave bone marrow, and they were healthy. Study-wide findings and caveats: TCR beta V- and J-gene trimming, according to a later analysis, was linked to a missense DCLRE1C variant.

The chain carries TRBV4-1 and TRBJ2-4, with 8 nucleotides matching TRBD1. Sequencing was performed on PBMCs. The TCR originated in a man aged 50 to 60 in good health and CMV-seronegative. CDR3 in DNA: TGCGCCAGCAGCCAAGCCCGATCGGGACAGGCCGCTCACTTC. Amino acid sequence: CASSQARSGQAAHF.